One T cell receptor (beta chain) is described in this entry. The antigen is undetermined. Despite likely unrecorded immune exposures, the donors were nominally healthy at the time of sampling. This entry is derived from a study of cytomegalovirus exposure and HLA in healthy donors. Whole-study results and caveats: Most likely, a cluster of highly shared sequence variants arose as a sequencing artifact. Highest at DRB1 and lowest at HLA-C, TCR association rates differed among HLA loci in a later analysis.

PCR used 60 Vbeta primers and 13 Jbeta primers. Assay: immunoSEQ multiplex PCR; the TCRdb copy retains only in-frame clones and omits some. The top ten hold roughly 0.098% of the sample, which has 200,000 or so clones, 82% seen once. V was cut by 4 bases and J by 7 bases, with 10 bases left in between. This CDR3 is 13 amino acids long. Germline lookup yields CDR1 ENHRY and CDR2 SYGVKD. The specimen was PBMCs. This chain joins TRBV10-3 and TRBJ1-4; D is ambiguous. This clonotype was obtained from a boy aged 2 to 9 in good health and CMV-seronegative. CDR3 DNA sequence: TGTGCCATCAGTGGGTCATTCAGTGAAAAACTGTTTTTT. Protein sequence: CAISGSFSEKLFF.